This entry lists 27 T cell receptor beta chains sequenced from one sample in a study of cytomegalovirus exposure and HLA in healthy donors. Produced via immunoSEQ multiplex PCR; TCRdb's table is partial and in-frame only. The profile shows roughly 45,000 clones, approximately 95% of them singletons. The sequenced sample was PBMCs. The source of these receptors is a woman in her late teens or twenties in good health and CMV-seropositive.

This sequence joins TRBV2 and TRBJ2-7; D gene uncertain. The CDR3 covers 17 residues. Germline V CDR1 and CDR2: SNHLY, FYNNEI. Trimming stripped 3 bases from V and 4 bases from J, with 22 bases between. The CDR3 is CASSDFGQLPTIYEQYF. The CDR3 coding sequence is TGTGCCAGCAGTGATTTCGGCCAACTACCGACGATTTACGAGCAGTACTTC.

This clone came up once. The DNA for the CDR3 is TGTGCCAGCGCTGGGACAGGCGCGAACACCGGGGAGCTGTTTTTT. Residues: CASAGTGANTGELFF. This chain joins TRBV9 and TRBJ2-2; TRBD1 matches at 8 bases. This CDR3 spans 15 amino acids. The germline CDR1 and CDR2 sequences are SGDLS and YYNGEE. V gave up 7 bases and J gave up 0 bases; unmatched junction bases: 5.

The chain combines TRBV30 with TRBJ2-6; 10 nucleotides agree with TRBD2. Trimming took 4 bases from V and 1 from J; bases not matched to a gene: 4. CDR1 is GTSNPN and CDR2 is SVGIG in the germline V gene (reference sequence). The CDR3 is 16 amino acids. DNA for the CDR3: TGTGCCTGGACTCTAGCGGGAGTGTCTGGGGCCAACGTCCTGACTTTC. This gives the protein CAWTLAGVSGANVLTF. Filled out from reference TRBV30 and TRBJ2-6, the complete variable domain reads SQTIHQWPATLVQPVGSPLSLECTVEGTSNPNLYWYRQAAGRGLQLLFYSVGIGQISSEVPQNLSASRPQDRQFILSSKKLLLSDSGFYLCAWTLAGVSGANVLTFGAGSRLTVL.

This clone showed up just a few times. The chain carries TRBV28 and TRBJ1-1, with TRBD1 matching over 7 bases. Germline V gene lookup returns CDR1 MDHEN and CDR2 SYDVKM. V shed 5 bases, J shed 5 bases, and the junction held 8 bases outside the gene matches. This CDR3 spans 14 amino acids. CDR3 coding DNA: TGTGCCAGCAGTACAACAGGGGAGGCGACTGAAGCTTTCTTT. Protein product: CASSTTGEATEAFF.

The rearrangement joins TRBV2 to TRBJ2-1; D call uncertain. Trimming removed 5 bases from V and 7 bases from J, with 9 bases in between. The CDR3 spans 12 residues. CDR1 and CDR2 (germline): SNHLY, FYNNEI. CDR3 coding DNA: TGTGCCAGCAGTAGGCGGTTGAATGAGCAGTTCTTC. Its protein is CASSRRLNEQFF.

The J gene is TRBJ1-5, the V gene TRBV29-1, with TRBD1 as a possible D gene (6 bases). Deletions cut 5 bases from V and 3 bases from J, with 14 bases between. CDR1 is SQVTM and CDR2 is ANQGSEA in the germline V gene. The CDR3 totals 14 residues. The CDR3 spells CSVWQGHSNQPQHF. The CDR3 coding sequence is TGCAGCGTTTGGCAGGGGCATTCCAATCAGCCCCAGCATTTT.

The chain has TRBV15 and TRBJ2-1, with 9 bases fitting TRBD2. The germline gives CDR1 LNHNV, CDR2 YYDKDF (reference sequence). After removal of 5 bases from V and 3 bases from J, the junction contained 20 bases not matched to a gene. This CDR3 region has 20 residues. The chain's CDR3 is CATSADRIRTSEKGYNEQFF. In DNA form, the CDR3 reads TGTGCCACCAGCGCGGACAGAATAAGGACTAGCGAGAAAGGCTACAATGAGCAGTTCTTC. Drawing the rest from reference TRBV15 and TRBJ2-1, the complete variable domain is DAMVIQNPRYQVTQFGKPVTLSCSQTLNHNVMYWYQQKSSQAPKLLFHYYDKDFNNEADTPDNFQSRRPNTSFCFLDIRSPGLGDTAMYLCATSADRIRTSEKGYNEQFFGPGTRLTVL.

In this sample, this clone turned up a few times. CDR3 residues: CASSRGPSGGTDTQYF. The CDR3 coding sequence is TGTGCCAGCAGCCGGGGCCCCAGCGGGGGCACAGATACGCAGTATTTT. The rearrangement joins TRBV5-4 to TRBJ2-3; 7 nucleotides match TRBD2. CDR3 length equals 16 residues. Looked up from germline, CDR1 is SGHNT and CDR2 is YYREEE (reference sequence). Unmatched junction bases numbered 9, after V lost 4 bases and J lost 1 base.

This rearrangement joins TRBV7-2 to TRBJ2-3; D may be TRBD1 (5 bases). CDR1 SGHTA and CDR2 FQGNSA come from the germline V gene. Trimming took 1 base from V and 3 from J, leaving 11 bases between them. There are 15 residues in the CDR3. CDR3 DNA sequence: TGTGCCAGCAGCTTAGTGTCAGGGTTTACAGATACGCAGTATTTT. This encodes CASSLVSGFTDTQYF. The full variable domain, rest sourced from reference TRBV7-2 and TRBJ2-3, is GAGVSQSPSNKVTEKGKDVELRCDPISGHTALYWYRQSLGQGLEFLIYFQGNSAPDKSGLPSDRFSAERTGGSVSTLTIQRTQQEDSAVYLCASSLVSGFTDTQYFGPGTRLTVL.

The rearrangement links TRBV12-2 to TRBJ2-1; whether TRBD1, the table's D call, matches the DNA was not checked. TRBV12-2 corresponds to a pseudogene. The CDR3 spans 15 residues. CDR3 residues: CASRRGQARNNEQFF. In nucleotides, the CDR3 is TGTGCAAGTCGCCGGGGACAGGCGAGAAACAATGAGCAGTTCTTC.

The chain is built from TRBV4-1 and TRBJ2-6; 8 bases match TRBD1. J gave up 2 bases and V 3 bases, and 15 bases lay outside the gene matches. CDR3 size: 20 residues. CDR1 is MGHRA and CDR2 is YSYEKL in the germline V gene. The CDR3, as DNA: TGCGCCAGCAGCCACGACGCTGGGACAGGCGTTGGAGCTGGGGCCAACGTCCTGACTTTC. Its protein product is CASSHDAGTGVGAGANVLTF.

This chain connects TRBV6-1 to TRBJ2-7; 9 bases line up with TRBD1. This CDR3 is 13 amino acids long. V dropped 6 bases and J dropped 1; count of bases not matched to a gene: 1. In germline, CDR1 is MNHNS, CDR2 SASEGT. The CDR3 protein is CASRTGGSYEQYF. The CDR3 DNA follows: TGTGCCAGCAGGACAGGGGGTTCCTACGAGCAGTACTTC.

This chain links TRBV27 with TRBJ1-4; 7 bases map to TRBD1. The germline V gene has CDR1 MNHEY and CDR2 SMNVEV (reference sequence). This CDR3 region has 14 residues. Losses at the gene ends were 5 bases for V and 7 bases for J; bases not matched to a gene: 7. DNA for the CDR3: TGTGCCAGCAGTCGAAGGGACAGTCTTGAAAAACTGTTTTTT. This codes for CASSRRDSLEKLFF.

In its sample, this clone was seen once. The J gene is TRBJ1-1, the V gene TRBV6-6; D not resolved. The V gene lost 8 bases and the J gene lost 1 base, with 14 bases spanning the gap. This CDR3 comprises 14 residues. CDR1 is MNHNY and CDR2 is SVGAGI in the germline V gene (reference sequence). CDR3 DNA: TGTGCCAGCTTACATGGCACCGCGAACACTGAAGCTTTCTTT. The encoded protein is CASLHGTANTEAFF.

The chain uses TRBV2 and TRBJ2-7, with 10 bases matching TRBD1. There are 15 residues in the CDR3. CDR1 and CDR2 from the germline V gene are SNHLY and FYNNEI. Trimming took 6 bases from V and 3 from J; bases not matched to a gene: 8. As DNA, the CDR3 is TGTGCCAGCAGGGTAGGGACAGGGGCCTTCTACGAGCAGTACTTC. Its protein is CASRVGTGAFYEQYF.

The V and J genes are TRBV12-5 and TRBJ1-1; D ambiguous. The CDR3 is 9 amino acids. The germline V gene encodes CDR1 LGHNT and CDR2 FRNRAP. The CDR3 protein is CGWATEAFF. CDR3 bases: TGTGGATGGGCCACTGAAGCTTTCTTT.

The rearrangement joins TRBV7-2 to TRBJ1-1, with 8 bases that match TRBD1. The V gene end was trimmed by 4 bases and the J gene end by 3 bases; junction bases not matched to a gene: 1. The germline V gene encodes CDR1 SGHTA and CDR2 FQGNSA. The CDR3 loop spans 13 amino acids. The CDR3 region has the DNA TGTGCCAGCAGCTGGACAGGGTACACTGAAGCTTTCTTT. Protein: CASSWTGYTEAFF.

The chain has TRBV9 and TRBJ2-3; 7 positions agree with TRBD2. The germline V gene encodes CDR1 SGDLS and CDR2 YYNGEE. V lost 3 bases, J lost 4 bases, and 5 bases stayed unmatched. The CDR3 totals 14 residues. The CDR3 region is CASSELAFSDTQYF. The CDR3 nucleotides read TGTGCCAGCAGCGAACTAGCGTTCTCAGATACGCAGTATTTT.

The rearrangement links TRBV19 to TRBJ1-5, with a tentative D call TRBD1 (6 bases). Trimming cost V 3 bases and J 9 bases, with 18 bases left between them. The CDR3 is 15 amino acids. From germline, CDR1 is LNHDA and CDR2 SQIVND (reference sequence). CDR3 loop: CASSMLFGEQGPQHF. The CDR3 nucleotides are TGTGCCAGTAGTATGTTATTCGGAGAACAGGGGCCCCAGCATTTT.

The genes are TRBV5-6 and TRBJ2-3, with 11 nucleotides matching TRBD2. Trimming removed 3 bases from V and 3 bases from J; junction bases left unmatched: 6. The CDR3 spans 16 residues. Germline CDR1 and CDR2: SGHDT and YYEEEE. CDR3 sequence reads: CASSSPLAGVTDTQYF. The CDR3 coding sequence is TGTGCCAGCAGCTCGCCACTAGCGGGAGTAACAGATACGCAGTATTTT.

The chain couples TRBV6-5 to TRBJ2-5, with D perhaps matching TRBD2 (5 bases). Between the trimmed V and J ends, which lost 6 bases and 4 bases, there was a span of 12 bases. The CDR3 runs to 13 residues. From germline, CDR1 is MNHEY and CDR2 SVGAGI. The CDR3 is CASSHTAGETQYF. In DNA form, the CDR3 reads TGTGCCAGCAGCCACACTGCGGGAGAGACCCAGTACTTC.

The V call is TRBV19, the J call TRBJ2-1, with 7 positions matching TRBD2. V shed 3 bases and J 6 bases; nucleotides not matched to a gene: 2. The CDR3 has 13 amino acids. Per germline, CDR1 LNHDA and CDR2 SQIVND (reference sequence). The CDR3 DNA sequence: TGTGCCAGTAGTATCGGGGAGGGCAATGAGCAGTTCTTC. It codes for CASSIGEGNEQFF. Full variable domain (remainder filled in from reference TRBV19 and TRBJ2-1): DGGITQSPKYLFRKEGQNVTLSCEQNLNHDAMYWYRQDPGQGLRLIYYSQIVNDFQKGDIAEGYSVSREKKESFPLTVTSAQKNPTAFYLCASSIGEGNEQFFGPGTRLTVL.

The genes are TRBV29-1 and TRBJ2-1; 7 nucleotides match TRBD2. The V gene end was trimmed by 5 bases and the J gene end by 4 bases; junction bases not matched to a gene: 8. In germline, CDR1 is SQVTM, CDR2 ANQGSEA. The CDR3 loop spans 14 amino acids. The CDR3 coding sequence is TGCAGCGTTCTAAGCGGGACCTTTTACAATGAGCAGTTCTTC. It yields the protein CSVLSGTFYNEQFF.

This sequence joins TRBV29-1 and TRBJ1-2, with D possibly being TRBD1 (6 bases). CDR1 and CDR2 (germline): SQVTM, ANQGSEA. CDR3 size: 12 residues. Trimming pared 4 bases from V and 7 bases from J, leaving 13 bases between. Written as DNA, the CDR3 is TGCAGCGTTGGGCCAGGGGTTGGTGGCTACACCTTC. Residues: CSVGPGVGGYTF.

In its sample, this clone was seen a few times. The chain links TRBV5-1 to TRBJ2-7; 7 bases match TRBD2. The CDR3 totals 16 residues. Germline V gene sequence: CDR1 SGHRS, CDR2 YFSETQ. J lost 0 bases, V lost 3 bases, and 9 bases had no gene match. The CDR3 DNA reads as TGCGCCAGCAGCTCCGGGCTAGCGGCGGGCTCCTACGAGCAGTACTTC. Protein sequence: CASSSGLAAGSYEQYF.

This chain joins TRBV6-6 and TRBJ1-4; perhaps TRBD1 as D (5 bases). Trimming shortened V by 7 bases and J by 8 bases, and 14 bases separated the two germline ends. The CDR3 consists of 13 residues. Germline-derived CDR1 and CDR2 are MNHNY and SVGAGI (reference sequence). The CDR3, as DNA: TGTGCCAGCATGGGGGGAGTTGGGGAAAAACTGTTTTTT. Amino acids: CASMGGVGEKLFF.

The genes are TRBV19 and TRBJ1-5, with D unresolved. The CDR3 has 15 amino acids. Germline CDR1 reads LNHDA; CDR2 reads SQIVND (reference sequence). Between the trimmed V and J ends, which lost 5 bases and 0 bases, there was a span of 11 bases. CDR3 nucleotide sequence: TGTGCCAGTAGTGTCGCAGTATATAGCAATCAGCCCCAGCATTTT. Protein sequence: CASSVAVYSNQPQHF.